The T cell receptor beta chain under discussion was sequenced for a study of OX40 agonist ivuxolimab in advanced cancers. Study-wide results and limits: Blood T cells, both CD4+ and CD8+, expanded clonally by week 6 at 0.1 to 3.0 mg/kg. Partial responders receiving 0.1-3.0 mg/kg showed among the lowest clonal expansion. Mean expanded clone counts were higher in CD8+ than CD4+ T cells.

This clone appeared a few times. The antigen is unknown. TCRdb's table, derived via immunoSEQ multiplex PCR, lists solely in-frame clones and lacks some. The table has tens of thousands of clones, roughly 87% seen once. The CDR3 runs 13 residues. V gave up 7 bases and J gave up 3 bases, with 13 bases separating them. Germline-derived CDR1 and CDR2 are SNHLY and FYNNEI. The source is an adult with an advanced solid tumor such as melanoma, head and neck, liver or kidney cancer. The source was CD4+ or CD8+ T cells sorted from blood, collected in a trial of the OX40 agonist ivuxolimab. The gene calls are TRBV2 and TRBJ2-7; D is unresolved. CDR3 loop: CASTKQPNYEQYF. For the CDR3, the DNA is TGTGCCAGCACTAAACAGCCCAACTACGAGCAGTACTTC.